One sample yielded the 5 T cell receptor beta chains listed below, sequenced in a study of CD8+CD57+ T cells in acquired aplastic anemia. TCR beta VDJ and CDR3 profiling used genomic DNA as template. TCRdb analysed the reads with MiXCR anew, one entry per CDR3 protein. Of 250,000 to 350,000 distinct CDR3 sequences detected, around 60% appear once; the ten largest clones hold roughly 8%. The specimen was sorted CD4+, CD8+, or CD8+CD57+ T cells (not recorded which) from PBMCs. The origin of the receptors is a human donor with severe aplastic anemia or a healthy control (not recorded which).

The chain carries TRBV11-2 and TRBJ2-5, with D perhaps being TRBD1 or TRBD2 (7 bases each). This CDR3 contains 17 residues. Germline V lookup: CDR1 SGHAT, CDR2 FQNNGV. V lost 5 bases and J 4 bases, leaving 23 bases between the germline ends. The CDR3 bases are TGTGCCAGCAGCCAGCAGGGAGGGGGCGTTATCCTAGAGACCCAGTACTTC. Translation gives CASSQQGGGVILETQYF.

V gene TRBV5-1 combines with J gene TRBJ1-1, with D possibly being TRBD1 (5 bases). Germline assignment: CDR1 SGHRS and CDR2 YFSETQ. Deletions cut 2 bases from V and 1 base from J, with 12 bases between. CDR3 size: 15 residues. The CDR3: CASSFWGDSNTEAFF. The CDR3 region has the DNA TGCGCCAGCAGCTTTTGGGGGGACTCGAACACTGAAGCTTTCTTT.

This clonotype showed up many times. CDR3 sequence reads: CASSFSSGFSLSYGYTF. CDR3 sequence (DNA): TGTGCCAGCAGTTTCTCCTCGGGGTTCAGCCTTTCCTATGGCTACACCTTC. The chain is built from TRBV6-5 and TRBJ1-2; D is undetermined. V gave up 4 bases and J gave up 4 bases, with 22 bases separating them. The germline gives CDR1 MNHEY, CDR2 SVGAGI. The CDR3 length is 17 residues.

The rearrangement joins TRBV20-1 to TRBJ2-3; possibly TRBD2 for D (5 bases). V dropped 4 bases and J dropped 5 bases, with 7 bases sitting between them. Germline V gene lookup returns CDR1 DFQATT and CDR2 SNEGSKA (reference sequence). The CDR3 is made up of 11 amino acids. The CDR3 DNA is TGCAGTGCTAACGGGAAAGATACGCAGTATTTT. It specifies CSANGKDTQYF.

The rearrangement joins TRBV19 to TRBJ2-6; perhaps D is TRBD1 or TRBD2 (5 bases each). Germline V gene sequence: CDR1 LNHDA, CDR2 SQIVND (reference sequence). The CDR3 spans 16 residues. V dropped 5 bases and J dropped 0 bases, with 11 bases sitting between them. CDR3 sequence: CASSALGTSGANVLTF. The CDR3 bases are TGTGCCAGTAGTGCGCTGGGGACCTCTGGGGCCAACGTCCTGACTTTC.